A single count supports the clone carrying this T cell receptor beta chain. The CDR3 extends over 13 amino acids. CDR1 is SGDLS and CDR2 is YYNGEE in the germline V gene. The V gene lost 3 bases and the J gene lost 10 bases, with 14 bases spanning the gap. This sample was included in a study of blood T cells in healthy people across ages. Researchers report isolating at least 6.5 million PBMCs per sample. For the second PCR, which ran for roughly 7 to 11 cycles, a sample-barcoded 5' primer and a J-beta primer mix were used. All cDNA molecules were each tagged by a template-switch adaptor with 12 random nucleotides. Each single sample gave us at least 2.5 million CDR3-containing paired-end reads. MiXCR was run by TCRdb on the 5' RACE reads, yielding one entry per CDR3 protein. The sample lists 1.8 million or so distinct CDR3 sequences; around 42% were seen once.

The sample comprised blood. The chain combines TRBV9 with TRBJ2-1; D gene uncertain. The origin of this receptor is a human donor in good health. DNA of the CDR3: TGTGCCAGCAGCGACGGTTTGTCCTACGAGCAGTTCTTC. Protein sequence: CASSDGLSYEQFF.